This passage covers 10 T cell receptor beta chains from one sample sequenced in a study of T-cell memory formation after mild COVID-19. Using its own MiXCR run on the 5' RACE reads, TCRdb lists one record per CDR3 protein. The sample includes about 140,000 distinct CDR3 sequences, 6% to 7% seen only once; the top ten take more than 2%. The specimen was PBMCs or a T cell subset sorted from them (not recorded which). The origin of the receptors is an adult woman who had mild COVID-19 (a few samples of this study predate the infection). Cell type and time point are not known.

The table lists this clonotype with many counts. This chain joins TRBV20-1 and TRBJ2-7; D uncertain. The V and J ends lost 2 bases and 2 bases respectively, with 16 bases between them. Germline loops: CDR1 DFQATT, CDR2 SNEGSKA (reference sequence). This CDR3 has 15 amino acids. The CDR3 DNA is TGCAGTGCTAGACCGGTTATTGGGATTACCTACGAGCAGTACTTC. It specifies CSARPVIGITYEQYF.

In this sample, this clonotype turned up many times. As DNA, the CDR3 is TGTGCCAGCAGCTCCTACTCTCCAGGGCTACGAGTCTATGGCTACACCTTC. It is translated as CASSSYSPGLRVYGYTF. The chain has TRBV5-4 and TRBJ1-2, with a tentative D call TRBD1 (5 bases). Germline V lookup: CDR1 SGHNT, CDR2 YYREEE (reference sequence). This CDR3 spans 17 amino acids. Trimming took 3 bases from V and 4 from J, leaving 22 bases between them.

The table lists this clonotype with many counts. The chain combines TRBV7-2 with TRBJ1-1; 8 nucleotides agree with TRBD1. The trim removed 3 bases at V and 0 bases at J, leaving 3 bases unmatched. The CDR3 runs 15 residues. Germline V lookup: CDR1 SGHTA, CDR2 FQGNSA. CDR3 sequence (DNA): TGTGCCAGCAGCTTTCGACAGGGGATGAACACTGAAGCTTTCTTT. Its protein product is CASSFRQGMNTEAFF.

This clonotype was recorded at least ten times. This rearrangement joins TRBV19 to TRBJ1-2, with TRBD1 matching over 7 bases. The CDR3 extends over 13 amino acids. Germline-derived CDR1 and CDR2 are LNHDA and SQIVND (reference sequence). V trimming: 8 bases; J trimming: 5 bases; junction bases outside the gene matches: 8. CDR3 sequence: CASHGQEGYGYTF. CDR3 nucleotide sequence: TGTGCCAGTCACGGACAGGAGGGATATGGCTACACCTTC.

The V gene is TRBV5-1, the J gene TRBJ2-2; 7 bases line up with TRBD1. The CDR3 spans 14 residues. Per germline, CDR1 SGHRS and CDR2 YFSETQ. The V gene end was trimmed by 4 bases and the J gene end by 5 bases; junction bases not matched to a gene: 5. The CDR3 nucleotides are TGCGCCAGCAGCATACGACAGGGAACCGGGGAGCTGTTTTTT. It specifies CASSIRQGTGELFF.

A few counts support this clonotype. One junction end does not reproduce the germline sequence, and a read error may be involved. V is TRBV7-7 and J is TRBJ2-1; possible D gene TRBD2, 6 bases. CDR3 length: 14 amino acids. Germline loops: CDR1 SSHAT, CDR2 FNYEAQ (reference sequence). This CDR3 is CASSRGTSTNEQFF. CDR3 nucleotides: TGTGCTAGCAGCCGAGGGACTTCAACGAATGAGCAGTTCTTC.

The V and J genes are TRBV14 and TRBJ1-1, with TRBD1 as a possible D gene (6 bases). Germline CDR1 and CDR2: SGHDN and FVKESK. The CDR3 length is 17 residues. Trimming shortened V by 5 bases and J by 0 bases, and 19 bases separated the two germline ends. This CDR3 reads CASSGRWGGALNTEAFF. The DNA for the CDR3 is TGTGCCAGCAGCGGCCGGTGGGGGGGCGCGTTGAACACTGAAGCTTTCTTT.

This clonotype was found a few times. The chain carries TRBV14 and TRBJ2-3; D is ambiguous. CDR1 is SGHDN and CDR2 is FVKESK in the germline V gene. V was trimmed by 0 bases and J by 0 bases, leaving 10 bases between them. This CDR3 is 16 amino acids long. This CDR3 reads CASSQEARLSTDTQYF. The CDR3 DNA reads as TGTGCCAGCAGCCAAGAAGCTAGGTTGAGCACAGATACGCAGTATTTT.

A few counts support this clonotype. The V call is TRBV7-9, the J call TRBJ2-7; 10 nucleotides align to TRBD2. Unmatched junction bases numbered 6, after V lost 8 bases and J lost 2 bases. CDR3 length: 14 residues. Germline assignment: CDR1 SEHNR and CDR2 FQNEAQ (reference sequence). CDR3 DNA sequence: TGTGCCAGCCAAACTAGCGGGACAACCTACGAGCAGTACTTC. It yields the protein CASQTSGTTYEQYF.

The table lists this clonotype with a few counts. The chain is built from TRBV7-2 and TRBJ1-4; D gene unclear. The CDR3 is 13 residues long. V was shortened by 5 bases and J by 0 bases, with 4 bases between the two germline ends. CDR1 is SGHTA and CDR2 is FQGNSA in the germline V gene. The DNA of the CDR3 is TGTGCCAGCAGCGGCCCAACTAATGAAAAACTGTTTTTT. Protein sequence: CASSGPTNEKLFF.